Listed below are T cell receptor beta chains from one sample, sequenced in a study of blood T cell repertoires in COVID-19. Here immunoSEQ multiplex PCR was the method, and the copy in TCRdb shows in-frame clones only, minus some. The data contain 250,000 or so clones, about 89% of them seen just once; the ten biggest clones take up about 1.2%. The sequenced material came from PBMCs or T cells enriched from blood (not recorded which). Receptor source: a human donor in a cohort exposed to, infected with or recovered from COVID-19 (not recorded which). The donor label of this sample is uncertain. CDR3s include the opening cysteine and the closing phenylalanine or tryptophan. The order of the fields is D gene, clone size, V gene, J gene, CDR3 protein, CDR3 DNA. A D gene is named only where the DNA matches it firmly. Expanded clones get a size class; other rows say once, few or many, or leave the size out.

D gene: NA
clone size: NA
V gene: TRBV24-1
J gene: TRBJ1-6
CDR3 protein: CATIGTNNSPLHF
CDR3 DNA: TGTGCCACCATAGGGACTAATAATTCACCCCTCCACTTT

D gene: NA
clone size: NA
V gene: TRBV2
J gene: TRBJ1-5
CDR3 protein: CASSDGRGQPQHF
CDR3 DNA: TGTGCCAGCAGTGACGGGAGGGGTCAGCCCCAGCATTTT

D gene: NA
clone size: NA
V gene: TRBV5-4
J gene: TRBJ1-2
CDR3 protein: CASRTQGSNYGYTF
CDR3 DNA: TGTGCCAGCAGGACACAGGGATCTAACTATGGCTACACCTTC

D gene: NA
clone size: once
V gene: TRBV30
J gene: TRBJ2-7
CDR3 protein: CAWSPGPGDYEQYF
CDR3 DNA: TGTGCCTGGAGTCCGGGCCCCGGGGACTACGAGCAGTACTTC

D gene: TRBD2
clone size: NA
V gene: TRBV4-1
J gene: TRBJ2-1
CDR3 protein: CASSQEGLAEEQFF
CDR3 DNA: TGCGCCAGCAGCCAAGAAGGCCTAGCGGAGGAGCAGTTCTTC

D gene: TRBD2
clone size: NA
V gene: TRBV5-5
J gene: TRBJ2-7
CDR3 protein: CASSETSGGSWEQYF
CDR3 DNA: TGTGCCAGCAGCGAAACTAGCGGGGGGTCCTGGGAGCAGTACTTC

D gene: NA
clone size: NA
V gene: TRBV19
J gene: TRBJ1-1
CDR3 protein: CASSMTGTNTEAFF
CDR3 DNA: TGTGCCAGTAGTATGACAGGAACGAACACTGAAGCTTTCTTT

D gene: NA
clone size: NA
V gene: TRBV28
J gene: TRBJ2-7
CDR3 protein: CASQAKGKLSYEQYF
CDR3 DNA: TGTGCCAGCCAAGCGAAGGGGAAACTCTCCTACGAGCAGTACTTC

D gene: NA
clone size: NA
V gene: TRBV7-3
J gene: TRBJ1-1
CDR3 protein: CASSPTGGTTEAFF
CDR3 DNA: TGTGCCAGCAGCCCCACGGGAGGGACCACTGAAGCTTTCTTT

D gene: NA
clone size: NA
V gene: TRBV5-1
J gene: TRBJ2-7
CDR3 protein: CASSLGLDHYEQYF
CDR3 DNA: TGCGCCAGCAGCTTGGGACTAGACCACTACGAGCAGTACTTC

D gene: NA
clone size: NA
V gene: TRBV7-2
J gene: TRBJ2-1
CDR3 protein: CASVKAVNSYNEQFF
CDR3 DNA: TGTGCTTCGGTCAAAGCGGTAAACTCCTACAATGAGCAGTTCTTC

D gene: NA
clone size: NA
V gene: TRBV7-9
J gene: TRBJ2-5
CDR3 protein: CASSLFVGGQETQYF
CDR3 DNA: TGTGCCAGCAGCTTATTTGTAGGGGGCCAAGAGACCCAGTACTTC

D gene: TRBD1
clone size: NA
V gene: TRBV6-5
J gene: TRBJ1-3
CDR3 protein: CASSPTGQGGNTIYF
CDR3 DNA: TGTGCCAGCAGTCCTACCGGACAGGGGGGAAACACCATATATTTT

D gene: NA
clone size: NA
V gene: TRBV18
J gene: TRBJ1-3
CDR3 protein: CASSLGAVSGNTIYF
CDR3 DNA: TGTGCCAGCTCCCTGGGGGCAGTCTCTGGAAACACCATATATTTT

D gene: TRBD1
clone size: once
V gene: TRBV10-3
J gene: TRBJ1-6
CDR3 protein: CAISLTGVESPLHF
CDR3 DNA: TGTGCCATCAGCCTGACAGGGGTTGAATCACCCCTCCACTTT

D gene: NA
clone size: NA
V gene: TRBV7-2
J gene: TRBJ2-7
CDR3 protein: CASSLEGRGDEQYF
CDR3 DNA: TGTGCCAGCAGCTTAGAAGGCAGGGGGGACGAGCAGTACTTC

D gene: NA
clone size: NA
V gene: TRBV12-3/TRBV12-4
J gene: TRBJ1-3
CDR3 protein: CASSPGTGNTIYF
CDR3 DNA: TGTGCCAGCAGCCCGGGGACAGGAAACACCATATATTTT

D gene: NA
clone size: NA
V gene: TRBV4-2
J gene: TRBJ1-6
CDR3 protein: CASSQGQNSYNSPLHF
CDR3 DNA: TGTGCCAGCAGCCAAGGGCAGAACTCCTATAATTCACCCCTCCACTTT

D gene: TRBD1
clone size: NA
V gene: TRBV10-3
J gene: TRBJ2-7
CDR3 protein: CATLGGLTYEQYF
CDR3 DNA: TGTGCCACCTTAGGGGGCTTAACCTACGAGCAGTACTTC

D gene: NA
clone size: NA
V gene: TRBV9
J gene: TRBJ2-5
CDR3 protein: CASSAQGWEETQYF
CDR3 DNA: TGTGCCAGCAGCGCACAGGGCTGGGAAGAGACCCAGTACTTC

D gene: NA
clone size: NA
V gene: TRBV6-5
J gene: TRBJ2-1
CDR3 protein: CASSPQGGEQFF
CDR3 DNA: TGTGCCAGCAGTCCACAGGGAGGGGAGCAGTTCTTC

D gene: NA
clone size: NA
V gene: TRBV6-5
J gene: TRBJ1-3
CDR3 protein: CASSYSREGPGNTIYF
CDR3 DNA: TGTGCCAGCAGTTACTCAAGGGAGGGACCTGGAAACACCATATATTTT

D gene: TRBD2
clone size: NA
V gene: TRBV11-2
J gene: TRBJ2-7
CDR3 protein: CASSLDLRLTSGNYEQYF
CDR3 DNA: TGTGCCAGCAGCTTAGATCTTAGGCTAACTAGCGGGAACTACGAGCAGTACTTC

D gene: NA
clone size: NA
V gene: TRBV7-8
J gene: TRBJ1-1
CDR3 protein: CASSRRQGLTEAFF
CDR3 DNA: TGTGCCAGCAGCAGACGTCAGGGGTTGACTGAAGCTTTCTTT

D gene: TRBD2
clone size: NA
V gene: TRBV5-4
J gene: TRBJ2-7
CDR3 protein: CATRAAGGPPYEQYF
CDR3 DNA: TGTGCCACCCGAGCTGCGGGGGGGCCCCCCTACGAGCAGTACTTC

D gene: NA
clone size: NA
V gene: TRBV7-2
J gene: TRBJ1-1
CDR3 protein: CASSLVETSTEAFF
CDR3 DNA: TGTGCCAGCAGCTTAGTTGAGACAAGCACTGAAGCTTTCTTT

D gene: TRBD2
clone size: NA
V gene: TRBV7-3
J gene: TRBJ2-2
CDR3 protein: CASSSIIAGGDGSGTGELFF
CDR3 DNA: TGTGCCAGCAGCTCAATCATAGCGGGGGGCGACGGTAGTGGGACCGGGGAGCTGTTTTTT